The 25 T cell receptor beta chains below come from one sample, sequenced in a study of cytomegalovirus exposure and HLA in healthy donors (dated by TCRdb to about 2017). Library generation was performed with the immunoSEQ multiplex PCR assay. For the multiplex PCR, a mixture combining 60 forward primers for TCR Vbeta segments and 13 reverse primers for TCR Jbeta segments was used. TCRdb obtained this table from immuneACCESS and retained in-frame rearrangements with V and J assigned. These tables miss some clones; where compared with another copy, unresolved V genes account for less than half of the shortfall, and the remainder is unexplained. The sample records 150,000 or so clones, about three quarters of which are singletons. The biggest ten clones account for more than 13% of the sample. Sequencing used PBMCs. The receptors were sampled from a man aged 50 to 60 in good health and CMV-seropositive.

The chain carries TRBV19 and TRBJ2-1, with D hard to call. CDR3 length: 16 amino acids. Per germline, CDR1 LNHDA and CDR2 SQIVND (reference sequence). The V end was cut by 1 base, the J end by 0 bases, with 10 bases between. The CDR3 loop is CASSIVIRSSYNEQFF. The CDR3 coding sequence is TGTGCCAGTAGTATAGTCATCCGGAGCTCCTACAATGAGCAGTTCTTC.

The table lists this clone with a count of one. The chain recombines TRBV25-1 with TRBJ1-6; D might be TRBD1 (5 bases). The ends were cut back, 6 bases at V and 9 bases at J, with 15 bases in the middle. CDR1 MGHDK and CDR2 SYGVNS come from the germline V gene. The CDR3 sequence is 14 residues long. In DNA, the CDR3 is TGTGCCAGCAGGGACGGGGGGTCCCCTTCACCCCTCCACTTT. Its protein product is CASRDGGSPSPLHF.

The chain links TRBV5-1 to TRBJ1-1; D unresolved. Germline CDR1 is SGHRS and CDR2 is YFSETQ. This CDR3 has 15 amino acids. Trimming cost V 2 bases and J 1 base, with 12 bases left between them. The chain's CDR3 is CASSFGDYKNTEAFF. CDR3 DNA sequence: TGCGCCAGCAGCTTTGGAGACTATAAGAACACTGAAGCTTTCTTT.

This chain uses TRBV15 with TRBJ1-1, with 7 bases that match TRBD1. Germline V gene sequence: CDR1 LNHNV, CDR2 YYDKDF (reference sequence). V lost 1 base and J lost 4; bases outside the gene matches: 6. There are 15 residues in the CDR3. CDR3: CATSRVFQGGTEAFF. The CDR3 DNA follows: TGTGCCACCAGCAGAGTTTTTCAGGGGGGCACTGAAGCTTTCTTT. The entire variable domain, with the rest obtained from reference TRBV15 and TRBJ1-1, is as follows: DAMVIQNPRYQVTQFGKPVTLSCSQTLNHNVMYWYQQKSSQAPKLLFHYYDKDFNNEADTPDNFQSRRPNTSFCFLDIRSPGLGDTAMYLCATSRVFQGGTEAFFGQGTRLTVV.

The chain employs TRBV7-8 and TRBJ1-5; tentatively, D is TRBD1 (5 bases). CDR1 SGHVS and CDR2 FQNEAQ come from the germline V gene. This CDR3 region has 13 residues. V was shortened by 5 bases and J by 4 bases, with 9 bases between the two germline ends. Here the CDR3 DNA reads TGTGCCAGCAGCACGACAGAGAATCAGCCCCAGCATTTT. This sequence encodes CASSTTENQPQHF. Supplemented by reference TRBV7-8 and TRBJ1-5, the full variable domain reads GAGVSQSPRYKVAKRGQDVALRCDPISGHVSLFWYQQALGQGPEFLTYFQNEAQLDKSGLPSDRFFAERPEGSVSTLKIQRTQQEDSAVYLCASSTTENQPQHFGDGTRLSIL.

The chain links TRBV5-1 to TRBJ2-5; 8 bases agree with TRBD2. The CDR3 has 14 residues. Germline CDR1 SGHRS, CDR2 YFSETQ. V shed 3 bases and J 5 bases; nucleotides not matched to a gene: 6. The CDR3 DNA reads TGCGCCAGCAGCTCCCCGGGGGGGGAGGAGACCCAGTACTTC. Its protein is CASSSPGGEETQYF.

The V call is TRBV5-1, the J call TRBJ1-6; TRBD1 matches at 9 bases. V shed 4 bases and J 17 bases; nucleotides not matched to a gene: 16. The length of the CDR3 is 15 residues. The V gene's germline CDR1 is SGHRS and CDR2 YFSETQ. CDR3 sequence: CASSQGTGRDELVHF. DNA of the CDR3: TGCGCCAGCAGCCAAGGGACAGGGAGGGATGAGCTGGTCCACTTT.

V and J are TRBV7-9 and TRBJ2-6; D gene uncertain. Germline V gives CDR1 SEHNR, CDR2 FQNEAQ (reference sequence). This CDR3 region has 14 residues. Trimming took 5 bases from V and 2 from J, leaving 7 bases between them. The CDR3 spells CASSPRAGANVLTF. CDR3 bases: TGTGCCAGCAGCCCAAGAGCTGGGGCCAACGTCCTGACTTTC.

In nucleotides, the CDR3 is TGTGCCAGCAGTGGACAGGGGACTAGCAATCAGCCCCAGCATTTT. Translation: CASSGQGTSNQPQHF. This chain links TRBV2 with TRBJ1-5; 8 bases are shared with TRBD1. This CDR3 contains 15 residues. The germline V gene encodes CDR1 SNHLY and CDR2 FYNNEI. With V trimmed by 4 bases and J by 0 bases, 2 bases remained unmatched.

This sequence joins TRBV6-5 and TRBJ2-2; no definite D call. This CDR3 contains 13 residues. Trimming took 6 bases from V and 4 from J, leaving 9 bases between them. Germline values: CDR1 MNHEY, CDR2 SVGAGI. DNA of the CDR3: TGTGCCAGCAGCCCGCGGATCACCGGGGAGCTGTTTTTT. This codes for CASSPRITGELFF.

About this clone: The sample contains more than one DNA sequence encoding this CDR3. V usage is TRBV9 and J usage is TRBJ1-1; D unresolved. There are 13 residues in the CDR3. Per germline, CDR1 SGDLS and CDR2 YYNGEE. Trimming pared 0 bases from V and 1 base from J, leaving 4 bases between. The CDR3 DNA is TGTGCCAGCAGCGTAGCGGGGAACACTGAAGCTTTCTTT. Amino acid sequence: CASSVAGNTEAFF. The whole variable domain, filled in from reference TRBV9 and TRBJ1-1, reads DSGVTQTPKHLITATGQRVTLRCSPRSGDLSVYWYQQSLDQGLQFLIQYYNGEERAKGNILERFSAQQFPDLHSELNLSSLELGDSALYFCASSVAGNTEAFFGQGTRLTVV.

This chain joins TRBV6-5 and TRBJ2-1, with TRBD2 matching 10 bases. V lost 0 bases and J lost 10; bases outside the gene matches: 6. The length of the CDR3 is 15 residues. The germline V gene has CDR1 MNHEY and CDR2 SVGAGI. For the CDR3, the DNA is TGTGCCAGCAGTTACTCAGCGGGGGGGCCTAGGGAGCAGTTCTTC. It codes for CASSYSAGGPREQFF.

The rearrangement uses TRBV7-2 and TRBJ1-5; D is uncertain. Trimming took off 0 bases at V and 2 bases at J, with 5 bases between the two ends. The CDR3 runs to 14 residues. From germline, CDR1 is SGHTA and CDR2 FQGNSA. CDR3 sequence reads: CASSLALGNQPQHF. CDR3 DNA sequence: TGTGCCAGCAGCTTAGCACTGGGCAATCAGCCCCAGCATTTT.

This clone was counted a few times. V usage is TRBV4-1 and J usage is TRBJ2-1; D perhaps matches TRBD1 (5 bases). Trimming cost V 0 bases and J 0 bases, with 6 bases left between them. From germline, CDR1 is MGHRA and CDR2 YSYEKL. The CDR3 is 15 residues long. In DNA, the CDR3 is TGCGCCAGCAGCCAAGACAGGGACTCCTACAATGAGCAGTTCTTC. It translates to CASSQDRDSYNEQFF.

The gene calls are TRBV5-1 and TRBJ2-7, with 7 nucleotides matching TRBD1. The germline V gene encodes CDR1 SGHRS and CDR2 YFSETQ. The CDR3 has 13 residues. J lost 2 bases, V lost 2 bases, and 1 base had no gene match. This CDR3 is CASSLDRAYEQYV. The DNA for the CDR3 is TGCGCCAGCAGCTTAGACAGGGCCTACGAGCAGTACGTC.

This clone has a single count. CDR3 bases: TGTGCCAGCAGCTTAGCGATCGCGGGTAATGAGCAGTTCTTC. This sequence encodes CASSLAIAGNEQFF. J is TRBJ2-1 and V is TRBV7-2, with D tentatively TRBD2 (5 bases). The germline V gene has CDR1 SGHTA and CDR2 FQGNSA. Trimming cost V 0 bases and J 7 bases, with 10 bases left between them. The length of the CDR3 is 14 residues.

The rearrangement joins TRBV28 to TRBJ2-4; D gene uncertain. The CDR3 consists of 16 residues. The V end was cut by 0 bases, the J end by 0 bases, with 9 bases between. In germline, CDR1 is MDHEN, CDR2 SYDVKM. The CDR3, as DNA: TGTGCCAGCAGTTTATGGGGTGAGGTAGCCAAAAACATTCAGTACTTC. Translated, it gives CASSLWGEVAKNIQYF.

This clone turned up a few times. The rearrangement uses TRBV2 and TRBJ2-7, with D possibly TRBD2 on 5 matching bases. V lost 8 bases and J lost 1, with 12 bases in between. In germline, CDR1 is SNHLY, CDR2 FYNNEI. This CDR3 comprises 13 residues. For the CDR3, the DNA is TGTGCCAGCCGGGGTTTCGGATCCTACGAGCAGTACGTC. Its protein is CASRGFGSYEQYV.

The CDR3 DNA sequence: TGCAGCGTTGAGGCTGACACCGGGGAGCTGTTTTTT. Translation: CSVEADTGELFF. The gene calls are TRBV29-1 and TRBJ2-2, with unresolved D. The germline gives CDR1 SQVTM, CDR2 ANQGSEA. The V end lost 3 bases, the J end lost 3 bases, and 5 bases lay between the germline ends. The CDR3 runs 12 residues.

This clone was seen a single time. V gene TRBV28 combines with J gene TRBJ1-4; 7 bases match TRBD1. Looked up from germline, CDR1 is MDHEN and CDR2 is SYDVKM. The length of the CDR3 is 18 residues. Trimming took 8 bases from V and 5 from J; bases not matched to a gene: 20. The DNA of the CDR3 is TGTGCCAGCCACAAGTTACGCCACGACAGGGCTATAAATGAAAAACTGTTTTTT. This codes for CASHKLRHDRAINEKLFF.

The CDR3 loop reads CASSQDGGNEVYEKLFF. The CDR3 region has the DNA TGCGCCAGCAGCCAAGACGGGGGGAACGAGGTTTATGAAAAACTGTTTTTT. V is TRBV4-3 and J is TRBJ1-4; TRBD1 might be the D (5 bases). The V gene's germline CDR1 is LGHNA and CDR2 YSLEER. This CDR3 comprises 17 residues. V lost 0 bases and J 6 bases, leaving 17 bases between the germline ends.

This clone was seen just once. The rearrangement uses TRBV14 and TRBJ2-1, with D possibly being TRBD1 (6 bases). The V end was cut by 0 bases, the J end by 3 bases, with 15 bases between. CDR1 and CDR2 (germline): SGHDN, FVKESK. The CDR3 contains 17 residues. CDR3 DNA sequence: TGTGCCAGCAGCCAAGAGAGAACTGCCAGGGGCTACAATGAGCAGTTCTTC. Its translation: CASSQERTARGYNEQFF.

To note about this clone: This sample includes further DNA sequences coding for the same CDR3. This rearrangement joins TRBV5-6 to TRBJ2-7, with D possibly matching TRBD2 (6 bases). CDR1 is SGHDT and CDR2 is YYEEEE in the germline V gene. Trimming shortened V by 4 bases and J by 4 bases, and 15 bases separated the two germline ends. The CDR3 is made up of 14 amino acids. CDR3 nucleotides: TGTGCCAGCAGCCCCGGGACCGGGGGTTACGAGCAGTACGTC. It specifies CASSPGTGGYEQYV.

The chain joins TRBV13 to TRBJ2-1, with 7 nucleotides matching TRBD1. There are 13 residues in the CDR3. Losses at the gene ends were 2 bases for V and 9 bases for J; bases not matched to a gene: 4. Germline CDR1 and CDR2: PRHDT and FYEKMQ (reference sequence). This CDR3 reads CASSLRDSLEQFF. The CDR3, as DNA: TGTGCCAGCAGCTTAAGGGACAGCCTTGAGCAGTTCTTC.

The chain links TRBV9 to TRBJ1-4; TRBD1 matches at 11 bases. Germline V gene sequence: CDR1 SGDLS, CDR2 YYNGEE. V shed 3 bases, J shed 8 bases, and the junction held 3 bases outside the gene matches. The CDR3 spans 14 residues. The CDR3 DNA reads TGTGCCAGCAGCGAGGGACAGGGGGGGGAAAAACTGTTTTTT. It is translated as CASSEGQGGEKLFF.